This TCR beta chain was retrieved from a study of shared clonotypes between healthy human individuals. Using around 180 ng DNA, around 30,000 T cell genomes, the sorted-subset replicate PCRs were run. Sequencing used immunoSEQ multiplex PCR; TCRdb keeps in-frame clones, though not all of them. The table lists 650,000 to 800,000 clones, over 60% of them singletons. Study donors comprised healthy, HIV-negative adults devoid of recent acute infection or vaccination. As regards this clone: Antigen: not known.

General study results and limits: Estimated richness values were generally larger in naive subsets than in memory subsets. It was the non-shared clonotypes that had lower generation probabilities than clonotypes shared by all four donors.

The germline V gene has CDR1 LGHNA and CDR2 YNFKEQ. The CDR3 sequence is 15 residues long. V lost 2 bases, J lost 0 bases, and 2 bases stayed unmatched. Sequenced sample: memory CD4+ T cells sorted from blood. The subset was: CD45RA-negative fraction. The sequence was collected from a woman under 40 in good health. The V call is TRBV4-2, the J call TRBJ2-7; 9 bases align to TRBD2. Written as DNA, the CDR3 is TGTGCCAGCAGCCAATCTAGCGGGATCTCCTACGAGCAGTACTTC. Encoded protein: CASSQSSGISYEQYF.